This T cell receptor (beta chain) was found in a study of sequential checkpoint blockade in melanoma. Study in general: First-line arms were nivolumab then ipilimumab, or the reverse, randomized 1:1. Both treatment sequences were followed by maintenance nivolumab.

Using immunoSEQ multiplex PCR, the repertoire was profiled, and TCRdb retains in-frame clones only, with some absent. The sample lists about 37,000 clones, 84% seen once, with 5.5% in the top ten. The treatment denotes: randomized to nivolumab then ipilimumab (arm A) or the reverse (arm B). Patients had received no earlier DNA-damaging chemotherapy. Looked up from germline, CDR1 is SGDLS and CDR2 is YYNGEE. The CDR3 runs 14 residues. J was trimmed by 8 bases and V by 1 base; bases with no gene match: 4. The gene calls are TRBV9 and TRBJ2-3; 10 bases align to TRBD2. The TCR comes from a human donor with melanoma. Material: CD8+ T cells sorted from blood (inferred from file names), obtained from a patient given nivolumab and ipilimumab in sequence. CDR3 coding DNA: TGTGCCAGCAGCGTACTAGCGGGAGTTGGTACGCAGTATTTT. Amino acid sequence: CASSVLAGVGTQYF.